The 18 T cell receptor beta chains listed next were all sequenced from one sample in a study of beta chain features in type 1 diabetes. Every isolated RNA sample was fully reverse transcribed, so sequencing captured expressed TCRB transcripts. Method: immunoSEQ multiplex PCR; TCRdb's copy keeps in-frame clones and lacks some. The data show nearly 250,000 clones, around 14% seen once. The sample comprised naive CD4+ T cells from blood. The receptors stem from a woman between 35 and 50 years old in good health.

Here the CDR3 DNA reads TGTGCCAGCAGCACAGGCACGGGGGGGAATTCACCCCTCCACTTT. Protein sequence: CASSTGTGGNSPLHF. The rearrangement uses TRBV9 and TRBJ1-6, with a possible D match to TRBD1 (5 bases). Trimming removed 4 bases at V and 7 bases at J, with 15 bases between. This CDR3 has 15 residues. CDR1 and CDR2 from the germline V gene are SGDLS and YYNGEE.

This rearrangement joins TRBV19 to TRBJ2-7; tentatively, D is TRBD1 (6 bases). V was pared by 4 bases and J by 1 base, with 14 bases between. The CDR3 is 15 residues long. Germline V gene lookup returns CDR1 LNHDA and CDR2 SQIVND (reference sequence). The CDR3 sequence: CASSKYTGFSYEQYF. The CDR3 DNA follows: TGTGCCAGTAGTAAGTATACAGGGTTTTCCTACGAGCAGTACTTC. The full variable domain, completed using reference TRBV19 and TRBJ2-7, is DGGITQSPKYLFRKEGQNVTLSCEQNLNHDAMYWYRQDPGQGLRLIYYSQIVNDFQKGDIAEGYSVSREKKESFPLTVTSAQKNPTAFYLCASSKYTGFSYEQYFGPGTRLTVT.

The V call is TRBV7-2, the J call TRBJ1-2; 10 bases are shared with TRBD1. The V gene end was trimmed by 4 bases and the J gene end by 8 bases; junction bases not matched to a gene: 10. The CDR3 length is 15 residues. Per germline, CDR1 SGHTA and CDR2 FQGNSA. The CDR3 nucleotides are TGTGCCAGCAGCTCGGGGGGACAGGGGTACCGAGGCTACACCTTC. It encodes CASSSGGQGYRGYTF.

The chain employs TRBV18 and TRBJ1-1, with TRBD1 matching 7 bases. Germline V gene data show CDR1 as KGHSH and CDR2 as LQKENI. CDR3 length: 15 residues. The V and J ends lost 4 bases and 4 bases, in that order; junction bases with no gene match: 9. The CDR3 sequence is CASSQATGVGTEAFF. DNA for the CDR3: TGTGCCAGCTCACAAGCTACAGGGGTGGGCACTGAAGCTTTCTTT.

This clone appeared a few times. V and J are TRBV5-8 and TRBJ2-7; D is possibly TRBD1 (6 bases). Germline CDR1 reads SGHTS; CDR2 reads YDEGEE. The CDR3 sequence is 14 residues long. Between the trimmed V and J ends, which lost 2 bases and 0 bases, there was a span of 9 bases. CDR3: CASSLGTSSYEQYF. In DNA, the CDR3 is TGTGCCAGCAGCTTAGGGACATCCTCCTACGAGCAGTACTTC.

The table lists this clone with many counts. The gene calls are TRBV23-1 and TRBJ2-5; D is perhaps TRBD2 (5 bases). TRBV23-1 is classed as an ORF, of uncertain function. V lost 3 bases and J 1 base, leaving 15 bases between the germline ends. This CDR3 region has 16 residues. As DNA, the CDR3 is TGCGCCAGCAGTCACCCGCGAGGGAGAAGCCAAGAGACCCAGTACTTC. Translation: CASSHPRGRSQETQYF.

This clone was observed a few times. This chain joins TRBV7-2 and TRBJ1-5; 7 bases fit TRBD1. After removal of 4 bases from V and 5 bases from J, the junction contained 11 bases not matched to a gene. The CDR3 contains 16 residues. In germline, CDR1 is SGHTA, CDR2 FQGNSA. The CDR3 DNA follows: TGTGCCAGCAGCTCAAGACAGGGAGCGGCGGATCAGCCCCAGCATTTT. Residues: CASSSRQGAADQPQHF. The whole variable domain, remainder taken from reference TRBV7-2 and TRBJ1-5, is GAGVSQSPSNKVTEKGKDVELRCDPISGHTALYWYRQSLGQGLEFLIYFQGNSAPDKSGLPSDRFSAERTGGSVSTLTIQRTQQEDSAVYLCASSSRQGAADQPQHFGDGTRLSIL.

In this sample, this clone turned up a few times. The rearrangement uses TRBV6-1 and TRBJ1-5, with D uncertain. The CDR3 runs to 15 residues. Germline-derived CDR1 and CDR2 are MNHNS and SASEGT. V was shortened by 1 base and J by 0 bases, with 7 bases between the two germline ends. Here the CDR3 reads CASSEDRNSNQPQHF. The CDR3 nucleotides read TGTGCCAGCAGTGAAGATCGTAATAGCAATCAGCCCCAGCATTTT.

In this sample, this clone turned up a few times. The chain links TRBV5-4 to TRBJ1-1, with 7 bases that match TRBD1. There are 14 residues in the CDR3. Trimming at V came to 4 bases and at J to 2 bases, leaving 5 bases not matched to a gene. The V gene's germline CDR1 is SGHNT and CDR2 YYREEE (reference sequence). The CDR3 DNA sequence: TGTGCCAGCAGCATAGGACAGGTTAACACTGAAGCTTTCTTT. Its translation is CASSIGQVNTEAFF.

In its sample, this clone was seen a few times. This chain links TRBV5-4 with TRBJ2-5, with D tentatively TRBD2 (6 bases). The V gene's germline CDR1 is SGHNT and CDR2 YYREEE (reference sequence). Trimming pared 2 bases from V and 3 bases from J, leaving 17 bases between. There are 16 residues in the CDR3. CDR3 region: CASSLGSGGGEETQYF. CDR3 sequence (DNA): TGTGCCAGCAGCTTAGGGTCCGGGGGTGGGGAAGAGACCCAGTACTTC.

This chain joins TRBV6-1 and TRBJ1-5, with D tentatively TRBD1 (5 bases). Trimming stripped 0 bases from V and 11 bases from J, with 8 bases between. Germline CDR1 reads MNHNS; CDR2 reads SASEGT. The CDR3 is 12 amino acids. The CDR3: CASSEAARAQHF. The CDR3 bases are TGTGCCAGCAGTGAAGCCGCCAGGGCCCAGCATTTT.

The gene calls are TRBV2 and TRBJ2-7, with D uncertain. The germline V and J ends were trimmed by 7 bases and 1 base, with 14 bases remaining between them. CDR1 SNHLY and CDR2 FYNNEI come from the germline V gene. The CDR3 has 14 amino acids. Here the CDR3 reads CASTYLRPSYEQYF. In nucleotides, the CDR3 is TGTGCCAGCACTTACTTGAGGCCTTCCTACGAGCAGTACTTC. Full variable domain (outside the CDR3, taken from reference TRBV2 and TRBJ2-7): EPEVTQTPSHQVTQMGQEVILRCVPISNHLYFYWYRQILGQKVEFLVSFYNNEISEKSEIFDDQFSVERPDGSNFTLKIRSTKLEDSAMYFCASTYLRPSYEQYFGPGTRLTVT.

The sample holds many counts of this clone. This chain uses TRBV18 with TRBJ1-2; TRBD1 matches at 8 bases. Germline assignment: CDR1 KGHSH and CDR2 LQKENI. CDR3 length equals 12 residues. After removal of 5 bases from V and 9 bases from J, the junction contained 5 bases not matched to a gene. CDR3 sequence reads: CASSEGQESYTF. The CDR3 nucleotides read TGTGCCAGCTCAGAGGGACAGGAAAGCTACACCTTC.

This clone was seen a few times. The CDR3 region is CASSPGLAGGSSYNEQFF. CDR3 bases: TGTGCCAGCAGCCCGGGACTAGCGGGGGGGAGCTCCTACAATGAGCAGTTCTTC. V usage is TRBV7-2 and J usage is TRBJ2-1, with 16 positions matching TRBD2. This CDR3 has 18 amino acids. After removal of 5 bases from V and 0 bases from J, the junction contained 4 bases not matched to a gene. Germline CDR1 reads SGHTA; CDR2 reads FQGNSA.

V usage is TRBV5-1 and J usage is TRBJ1-5; TRBD1 matches 7 bases. The CDR3 covers 15 residues. The V gene's germline CDR1 is SGHRS and CDR2 YFSETQ. Trimming cost V 0 bases and J 5 bases; bases outside gene matches: 5. As DNA, the CDR3 is TGCGCCAGCAGCTTGGGAGGACAGGCCCATCAGCCCCAGCATTTT. Amino acids: CASSLGGQAHQPQHF.

In this sample, this clone turned up a few times. The rearrangement links TRBV21-1 to TRBJ2-3; TRBD2 is the table's D call and was not checked against the DNA. TRBV21-1 is marked as a pseudogene. The CDR3 is 15 residues long. CDR3: CASSYSGTRTDTQYF. CDR3 nucleotide sequence: TGTGCCAGCAGCTACTCCGGGACTCGCACAGATACGCAGTATTTT.

This chain links TRBV7-9 with TRBJ2-1; 9 bases match TRBD2. The junction had 6 bases not matched to a gene; V was cut back by 2 bases and J by 7 bases. This CDR3 region has 15 residues. Germline V gives CDR1 SEHNR, CDR2 FQNEAQ (reference sequence). This CDR3 is CASSLRGGAGNEQFF. Here the CDR3 DNA reads TGTGCCAGCAGCTTACGCGGGGGGGCAGGGAATGAGCAGTTCTTC.

The V and J genes are TRBV15 and TRBJ1-5, with 8 bases that match TRBD1. V shed 3 bases, J shed 7 bases, and the junction held 8 bases outside the gene matches. The CDR3 contains 15 residues. Germline loops: CDR1 LNHNV, CDR2 YYDKDF (reference sequence). The DNA for the CDR3 is TGTGCCACCAGCAGGGGTCAGGGGGCAGGCCAGCCCCAGCATTTT. It yields the protein CATSRGQGAGQPQHF.